This T cell receptor (beta chain) comes out of a study of cytomegalovirus exposure and HLA in healthy donors. Trimming removed 3 bases at V and 3 bases at J, with 8 bases between. The V gene's germline CDR1 is SNHLY and CDR2 FYNNEI. The CDR3 has 14 amino acids. Primers included in the PCR were 60 Vbeta and 13 Jbeta primers. TCRdb's copy holds only in-frame clones and misses some; the assay was immunoSEQ multiplex PCR. The sample data list roughly 70,000 clones. Study results and caveats: Specific recognition of CMV antigens was confirmed in vitro for a few chains (all CMV-associated). A later analysis showed HLA-associated TCR beta chains outstripping equally common others in clonal expansion. Later work found most CMV-associated TCR beta chains apparently HLA-restricted.

As for this clone: What it binds is unknown.

Sequencing input: PBMCs. This chain uses TRBV2 with TRBJ2-2; TRBD1 might be the D (5 bases). This TCR came from a man aged 40-50 years in good health and CMV-seronegative. The CDR3 DNA follows: TGTGCCAGCAGTGACCAGGGCCACACCGGGGAGCTGTTTTTT. Translated: CASSDQGHTGELFF.